These T cell receptor beta chains were read from a single sample in a study of T cells in Graves' hyperthyroidism and ophthalmopathy. TCRdb reprocessed the multiplex PCR reads via MiXCR and lists one record per CDR3 protein. The table has a few hundred thousand distinct CDR3 sequences, roughly 14% seen once. Input material: blood. The receptors were sampled from a young woman with Graves' hyperthyroidism. Both conserved end residues are part of each CDR3. D genes are given only for firm matches. Some rows mark clone size as missing; the rest say once, few, many or name a class of expanded clone.

v_call	clone_size	d_call	j_call	cdr3_aa	cdr3_nt
TRBV18	few	NA	TRBJ1-2	CASSPLTNTNYGYTF	TGTGCCAGCTCACCACTTACAAATACTAACTATGGCTACACCTTC
TRBV12-3/TRBV12-4	many	NA	TRBJ1-1	CASSLGSASAEAFF	TGTGCCAGCAGTTTAGGGTCTGCGTCCGCTGAAGCTTTCTTT
TRBV3-1	many	NA	TRBJ2-1	CASSQGIFNEQFF	TGTGCCAGCAGCCAAGGTATATTCAATGAGCAGTTCTTC
TRBV20-1	many	TRBD2	TRBJ2-1	CSARDKGRATYNEQFF	TGCAGTGCTAGAGATAAGGGGAGGGCCACTTACAATGAGCAGTTCTTC
TRBV2	few	TRBD1	TRBJ1-4	CASRGQGLSNEKLFF	TGTGCCAGCCGGGGACAGGGGCTTTCTAATGAAAAACTGTTTTTT
TRBV28	many	TRBD1	TRBJ2-5	CASSGQAGETQYF	TGTGCCAGCTCCGGACAGGCCGGGGAGACCCAGTACTTC
TRBV20-1	many	TRBD2	TRBJ2-1	CSASSLADNEQFF	TGCAGTGCTAGTTCTCTAGCGGACAATGAGCAGTTCTTC
TRBV12-3/TRBV12-4	many	TRBD2	TRBJ2-3	CASSHRTSGSFDTQYF	TGTGCCAGCAGCCACCGGACTAGCGGGAGTTTCGATACGCAGTATTTT
TRBV19	NA	NA	TRBJ2-2	CASSIPLWENTGELFF	TGTGCCAGTAGTATCCCCTTGTGGGAGAACACCGGGGAGCTGTTTTTT
TRBV6-2/TRBV6-3	few	NA	TRBJ1-6	CATQPSGFGNSPLHF	TGTGCCACCCAGCCCTCGGGTTTTGGTAATTCACCCCTCCACTTT
TRBV4-1	NA	NA	TRBJ2-1	CASSQTGSSYNEQFF	TGCGCCAGCAGCCAAACAGGAAGCTCCTACAATGAGCAGTTCTTC
TRBV19	NA	NA	TRBJ2-1	CASSIEGIAELYNEQFF	TGTGCCAGTAGTATAGAGGGGATAGCGGAGCTTTACAATGAGCAGTTCTTC
TRBV29-1	many	TRBD2	TRBJ2-3	CSVEGLAGLTDTQYF	TGCAGCGTTGAAGGGTTAGCGGGACTCACAGATACGCAGTATTTT
TRBV18	many	TRBD1	TRBJ2-1	CASSPPGQGYNEQFF	TGTGCCAGCTCACCTCCGGGACAGGGATACAATGAGCAGTTCTTC
TRBV24-1	NA	NA	TRBJ1-4	CATSDLYNRSANEKLFF	TGTGCCACCAGTGATTTATATAACAGGTCCGCTAATGAAAAACTGTTTTTT
TRBV19	NA	TRBD1	TRBJ2-1	CASLPGTGGFYEQFF	TGTGCCAGCCTCCCCGGGACAGGGGGCTTCTATGAGCAGTTCTTC
TRBV6-5	many	TRBD1	TRBJ2-7	CASSAGTGVVGFTYEQYF	TGTGCCAGCAGTGCCGGGACAGGGGTTGTAGGGTTCACCTACGAGCAGTACTTC
TRBV20-1	NA	NA	TRBJ1-1	CSAMPRAAEAFF	TGCAGTGCTATGCCCCGTGCGGCTGAAGCTTTCTTT
TRBV30	many	TRBD2	TRBJ2-1	CAWNPGLADRKQFF	TGTGCCTGGAACCCGGGACTAGCAGATAGGAAGCAGTTCTTC
TRBV10-3	NA	NA	TRBJ2-7	CAINPGTSYEQYF	TGTGCCATCAATCCCGGGACCTCCTACGAGCAGTACTTC
TRBV10-2	NA	NA	TRBJ2-3	CASSDPPEASTDTQYF	TGCGCCAGCAGTGACCCCCCGGAGGCCAGCACAGATACGCAGTATTTT
TRBV3-1	many	NA	TRBJ2-4	CASSQGSKRAKNIQYF	TGTGCCAGCAGCCAAGGGTCCAAGAGGGCCAAAAACATTCAGTACTTC